The present entry profiles one TCR beta chain with its context. The source of the sample is a study of blood T cell repertoires in COVID-19. Turning to the study itself: Material from acute and convalescent COVID-19 was sourced from the United States, Italy and Spain.

The CDR3 has 11 amino acids. CDR1 is SNHLY and CDR2 is FYNNEI in the germline V gene. Trimming removed 7 bases from V and 4 bases from J, with 5 bases in between. Original data processing: How many nucleated cells were present was estimated from reference gene primer amplification. Generated by immunoSEQ multiplex PCR, the TCRdb table keeps only in-frame clones and is missing some. D and trimming come from the DNA, and the V and J calls and clone size come from that table. The repertoire has 150,000 to 250,000 clones, about 80% of them found once; the top ten carry approximately 6.9%. This receptor was identified in a human donor with acute or convalescent COVID-19. The donor label of this sample is uncertain. The chain couples TRBV2 to TRBJ2-1; unclear D gene. Specimen: peripheral blood. In nucleotides, the CDR3 is TGTGCCAGCACTCCTTACAATGAGCAGTTCTTC. Translated: CASTPYNEQFF.